The T cell receptor beta chain described here comes from a study of cytotoxic CD8 clonotypes in ibrutinib-treated CLL. TCRdb's table, derived via immunoSEQ multiplex PCR, lists solely in-frame clones and lacks some. The table shows more than 110,000 clones, with around 93% occurring only once. V was cut by 7 bases and J by 2 bases, with 12 bases left in between. The CDR3 sequence is 14 residues long. This clonotype originated in a human donor with chronic lymphocytic leukemia. This chain links TRBV6-7 with TRBJ1-3, with D perhaps matching TRBD1 (6 bases). TRBV6-7 is treated as an ORF (open reading frame) with a function not yet certain. The source material was PBMCs, sampled after 12 months of ibrutinib treatment. In DNA form, the CDR3 reads TGTGCCAGCAACCACAGGGTGGCTGGAAACACCATATATTTT. Its translation is CASNHRVAGNTIYF.